One sample yielded the 6 T cell receptor beta chains listed below, sequenced in a study of CD8+CD57+ T cells in acquired aplastic anemia. CD8+CD57+ cell expansion, shown by flow cytometry, had occurred in the patients selected for sequencing. TCR beta VDJ combinations and CDR3 sequences were profiled from genomic DNA. TCRdb reanalysed the reads using MiXCR and keeps one entry per CDR3 protein. Here the sample spans fewer than 300,000 distinct CDR3 sequences, around 82% being singletons. The sample was sorted CD4+, CD8+, or CD8+CD57+ T cells (not recorded which) from PBMCs. The origin of the receptors is a human donor with aplastic anemia.

Comment on this clonotype: No conserved phenylalanine or tryptophan ends this CDR3, so it is likely a read error. It is unclear where the CDR3 begins or ends on the DNA, so no DNA is shown, and the CDR3 is as TCRdb lists it. The chain uses TRBV2 and TRBJ1-5; TRBD1 is the table's D call and was not checked against the DNA. A total of 16 residues make up the CDR3, ends included. CDR1 is SNHLY and CDR2 is FYNNEI in the germline V gene. The CDR3 sequence is CASRAQVARQGYTFGS.

This chain connects TRBV7-9 to TRBJ2-1, with 7 bases identical to TRBD1. There are 15 residues in the CDR3. Germline CDR1 is SEHNR and CDR2 is FQNEAQ (reference sequence). V dropped 3 bases and J dropped 7; count of bases not matched to a gene: 9. Here the CDR3 reads CASSFLRSRGNEQFF. The CDR3 DNA reads as TGTGCCAGCAGCTTTTTAAGAAGCAGGGGGAATGAGCAGTTCTTC.

This clonotype was counted once. V usage is TRBV5-6 and J usage is TRBJ2-5; the D is unclear. CDR1 and CDR2 (germline): SGHDT, YYEEEE. The germline V and J ends were trimmed by 4 bases and 1 base, with 8 bases remaining between them. There are 13 residues in the CDR3. CDR3 residues: CASSLAVQETQYF. Here the CDR3 DNA reads TGTGCCAGCAGCCTCGCAGTCCAAGAGACCCAGTACTTC.

With respect to this clonotype: One junction end does not reproduce the germline sequence, and a read error may be involved. The chain carries TRBV5-1 and TRBJ1-2, with unresolved D. CDR1 and CDR2 (germline): SGHRS, YFSETQ. There are 16 residues in the CDR3. CDR3 residues: CASSFRSVDNPFGYTF. The CDR3 coding sequence is TGTGCCAGCAGCTTCCGTTCGGTCGATAATCCTTTTGGCTACACCTTC.

This chain links TRBV20-1 with TRBJ2-5, with 7 bases fitting TRBD1. V was clipped by 1 base and J by 7 bases; unmatched bases: 6. Germline CDR1 is DFQATT and CDR2 is SNEGSKA (reference sequence). The CDR3 extends over 13 amino acids. The CDR3 loop reads CSARGGQSRTQYF. The CDR3 nucleotides are TGCAGTGCTAGAGGGGGACAGTCAAGGACCCAGTACTTC.

As regards this clonotype: Since a much larger clone is just one base distant, this may be a read error. J is TRBJ2-6 and V is TRBV11-3; D gene unclear. Deletions cut 2 bases from V and 4 bases from J, with 9 bases between. Germline V gene sequence: CDR1 SGHNT, CDR2 YENEEA. This CDR3 contains 15 residues. The CDR3 loop is CASSLHLTGANVLTF. The DNA for the CDR3 is TGTGCCAGCAGCTTACATCTGACAGGGGCCAACGTCCTGACTTTC.